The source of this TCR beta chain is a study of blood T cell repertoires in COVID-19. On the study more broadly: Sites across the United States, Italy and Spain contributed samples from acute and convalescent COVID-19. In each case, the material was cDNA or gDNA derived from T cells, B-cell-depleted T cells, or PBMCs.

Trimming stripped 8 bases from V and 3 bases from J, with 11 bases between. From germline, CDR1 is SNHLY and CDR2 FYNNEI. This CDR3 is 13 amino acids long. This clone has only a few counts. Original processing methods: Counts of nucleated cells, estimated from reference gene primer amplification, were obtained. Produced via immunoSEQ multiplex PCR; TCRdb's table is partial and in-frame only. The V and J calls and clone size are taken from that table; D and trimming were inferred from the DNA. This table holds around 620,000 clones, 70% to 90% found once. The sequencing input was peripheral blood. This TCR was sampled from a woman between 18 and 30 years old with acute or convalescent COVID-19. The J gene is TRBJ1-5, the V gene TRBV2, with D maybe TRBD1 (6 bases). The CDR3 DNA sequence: TGTGCCAGCGTGGGGGGGCACAATCAGCCCCAGCATTTT. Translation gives CASVGGHNQPQHF.